A single sample gave rise to the 24 T cell receptor beta chains below, sequenced in a study of cytomegalovirus exposure and HLA in healthy donors (TCRdb year 2017). Preparation of the library involved the immunoSEQ multiplex PCR assay. A mixture of 60 forward primers for TCR Vbeta segments and 13 reverse primers for TCR Jbeta segments was used in the multiplex PCR. This immuneACCESS table, as held by TCRdb, lists in-frame sequences with V and J called but not all clones. Of the missing ones, under half trace to an unresolved V gene in checked studies; the others have no known cause. The sample has roughly 150,000 clones on record, approximately 82% of them singletons. Clones ranked in the top ten supply around 11% of the sample. Sequenced input: PBMCs. The receptors were gathered from a man younger than 30 in good health and CMV-seropositive.

V and J are TRBV29-1 and TRBJ2-3, with D tentatively TRBD2 (5 bases). The V gene's germline CDR1 is SQVTM and CDR2 ANQGSEA. There are 18 residues in the CDR3. Trimming cost V 0 bases and J 0 bases, with 19 bases left between them. The CDR3 spells CSVEDLFQLGGSTDTQYF. The CDR3 bases are TGCAGCGTTGAAGATCTTTTCCAACTTGGCGGGAGCACAGATACGCAGTATTTT.

This chain links TRBV28 with TRBJ1-1, with D unresolved. CDR3 length: 17 residues. V lost 6 bases, J lost 1 base, and 21 bases lay in between. Looked up from germline, CDR1 is MDHEN and CDR2 is SYDVKM. CDR3 protein: CASSYHYGLPSNTEAFF. CDR3 sequence (DNA): TGTGCCAGCAGCTACCACTACGGACTGCCATCGAACACTGAAGCTTTCTTT.

This rearrangement joins TRBV6-1 to TRBJ1-2, with 8 bases fitting TRBD1. This CDR3 is 15 amino acids long. CDR1 and CDR2 from the germline V gene are MNHNS and SASEGT. The trim removed 8 bases at V and 4 bases at J, leaving 12 bases unmatched. CDR3 coding DNA: TGTGCCAGCCTACCTACAGGGGGGATAATCTATGGCTACACCTTC. As protein: CASLPTGGIIYGYTF.

This rearrangement joins TRBV2 to TRBJ2-6; 9 bases map to TRBD1. With 7 bases clipped from V and 10 bases from J, the junction kept 8 bases outside the gene matches. The CDR3 loop spans 14 amino acids. Per germline, CDR1 SNHLY and CDR2 FYNNEI. The CDR3 coding sequence is TGTGCCAGCAAAGACAGGGGGGGACTGAACGTCCTGACTTTC. Amino acids: CASKDRGGLNVLTF. Full variable domain (remainder filled in from reference TRBV2 and TRBJ2-6): EPEVTQTPSHQVTQMGQEVILRCVPISNHLYFYWYRQILGQKVEFLVSFYNNEISEKSEIFDDQFSVERPDGSNFTLKIRSTKLEDSAMYFCASKDRGGLNVLTFGAGSRLTVL.

This clone was observed a single time. J is TRBJ2-1 and V is TRBV5-1, with unresolved D. The germline V gene has CDR1 SGHRS and CDR2 YFSETQ. This CDR3 has 11 residues. Trimming took 5 bases from V and 10 from J, leaving 10 bases between them. The CDR3 sequence: CASRFGEEQFF. CDR3 sequence (DNA): TGCGCCAGCAGATTCGGTGAGGAGCAGTTCTTC. Together with reference TRBV5-1 and TRBJ2-1, the CDR3 gives the full variable domain: KAGVTQTPRYLIKTRGQQVTLSCSPISGHRSVSWYQQTPGQGLQFLFEYFSETQRNKGNFPGRFSGRQFSNSRSEMNVSTLELGDSALYLCASRFGEEQFFGPGTRLTVL.

This chain connects TRBV28 to TRBJ1-5; D remains ambiguous. From germline, CDR1 is MDHEN and CDR2 SYDVKM. The CDR3 runs 15 residues. V lost 5 bases, J lost 0 bases, and 11 bases lay in between. CDR3 sequence: CASSRWRDSNQPQHF. Here the CDR3 DNA reads TGTGCCAGCAGTCGCTGGAGGGATAGCAATCAGCCCCAGCATTTT.

This clone was recorded once. The chain links TRBV19 to TRBJ1-2; D unresolved. Trimming left V 8 bases short and J 4 bases short, with 11 bases between. This CDR3 has 12 amino acids. Germline CDR1 LNHDA, CDR2 SQIVND (reference sequence). CDR3 coding DNA: TGTGCCAGTGGGCCGCCAGCCTATGGCTACACCTTC. Residues: CASGPPAYGYTF.

This chain uses TRBV25-1 with TRBJ2-1; a possible D gene is TRBD2 (6 bases). Germline V CDR1 and CDR2: MGHDK, SYGVNS. The germline V and J ends were trimmed by 8 bases and 7 bases, with 15 bases remaining between them. The CDR3 covers 13 residues. DNA for the CDR3: TGTGCCAGCGAGCGGGTTGGGTCAAATGAGCAGTTCTTC. Its translation: CASERVGSNEQFF.

This rearrangement joins TRBV29-1 to TRBJ2-5, with D hard to call. CDR1 and CDR2 (germline): SQVTM, ANQGSEA. Trimming cost V 3 bases and J 1 base, with 6 bases left between them. The length of the CDR3 is 12 residues. The CDR3 protein is CSVEGRQETQYF. The CDR3 coding sequence is TGCAGCGTTGAGGGCCGCCAAGAGACCCAGTACTTC.

A few counts support this clone. The chain is built from TRBV6-4 and TRBJ2-1; TRBD1 is a possible D gene (6 bases). The CDR3 consists of 13 residues. The V end was cut by 0 bases, the J end by 8 bases, with 8 bases between. Germline loops: CDR1 MRHNA, CDR2 SNTAGT. CDR3 coding DNA: TGTGCCAGCAGTGACTCTGACAGGCATGAGCAGTTCTTC. Translating it yields CASSDSDRHEQFF.

This rearrangement joins TRBV29-1 to TRBJ2-5; 10 bases are a match to TRBD2. The V gene end was trimmed by 6 bases and the J gene end by 5 bases; junction bases not matched to a gene: 6. This CDR3 contains 13 residues. Per the germline V gene, CDR1 is SQVTM and CDR2 is ANQGSEA. Here the CDR3 DNA reads TGCAGCGTAAGCGGGAGGGCCCGGGAGACCCAGTACTTC. It specifies CSVSGRARETQYF.

The V call is TRBV30, the J call TRBJ2-1; D perhaps matches TRBD2 (5 bases). This CDR3 has 15 amino acids. Trimming stripped 0 bases from V and 5 bases from J, with 14 bases between. Germline V gene sequence: CDR1 GTSNPN, CDR2 SVGIG (reference sequence). Here the CDR3 DNA reads TGTGCCTGGAGTGTAGGTCTAGCAGGAAACAATGAGCAGTTCTTC. This encodes CAWSVGLAGNNEQFF.

On this clone: At one end the junction does not follow the germline gene, possibly because of a read error. The J gene is TRBJ2-3, the V gene TRBV7-9; TRBD2 matches at 9 bases. The CDR3 covers 15 residues. Germline V lookup: CDR1 SEHNR, CDR2 FQNEAQ (reference sequence). The CDR3 loop reads CSSSLGASGADTQYF. The CDR3 nucleotides are TGTTCCAGCAGCCTAGGGGCTAGCGGGGCAGATACGCAGTATTTT.

The V and J genes are TRBV6-1 and TRBJ1-5; 11 positions agree with TRBD1. V lost 11 bases and J lost 2; bases outside the gene matches: 8. The CDR3 contains 15 residues. Germline lookup yields CDR1 MNHNS and CDR2 SASEGT. This CDR3 is CAGKQGQGGNQPQHF. The CDR3 coding sequence is TGTGCCGGCAAACAGGGACAGGGGGGCAATCAGCCCCAGCATTTT.

This clone was picked up a small number of times. This chain connects TRBV30 to TRBJ2-3, with TRBD2 matching over 9 bases. V trimming: 7 bases; J trimming: 6 bases; junction bases outside the gene matches: 14. Per the germline V gene, CDR1 is GTSNPN and CDR2 is SVGIG (reference sequence). The CDR3 totals 15 residues. The CDR3 spells CASSGTSLLQDTQYF. The CDR3 region has the DNA TGTGCCTCTTCCGGGACTAGCCTTTTACAGGATACGCAGTATTTT. The full variable domain, rest sourced from reference TRBV30 and TRBJ2-3, is SQTIHQWPATLVQPVGSPLSLECTVEGTSNPNLYWYRQAAGRGLQLLFYSVGIGQISSEVPQNLSASRPQDRQFILSSKKLLLSDSGFYLCASSGTSLLQDTQYFGPGTRLTVL.

The J gene is TRBJ1-4, the V gene TRBV5-1; D unclear. V dropped 1 base and J dropped 0 bases, with 4 bases sitting between them. This CDR3 contains 14 residues. Germline V CDR1 and CDR2: SGHRS, YFSETQ. CDR3 sequence: CASSLSSTNEKLFF. CDR3 DNA: TGCGCCAGCAGCTTGTCTTCAACTAATGAAAAACTGTTTTTT. Combining the CDR3 with reference TRBV5-1 and TRBJ1-4 gives the whole variable domain KAGVTQTPRYLIKTRGQQVTLSCSPISGHRSVSWYQQTPGQGLQFLFEYFSETQRNKGNFPGRFSGRQFSNSRSEMNVSTLELGDSALYLCASSLSSTNEKLFFGSGTQLSVL.

This chain uses TRBV5-1 with TRBJ2-7, with 9 bases matching TRBD1. Per germline, CDR1 SGHRS and CDR2 YFSETQ. This CDR3 region has 15 residues. The J segment lost 0 bases and the V segment lost 4 bases, leaving 5 bases of the junction unmatched. The CDR3 region is CASSPRTGASYEQYF. CDR3 DNA sequence: TGCGCCAGCAGCCCAAGGACAGGGGCCTCCTACGAGCAGTACTTC.

The genes are TRBV2 and TRBJ1-1, with a tentative D call TRBD1 (5 bases). Trimming pared 5 bases from V and 1 base from J, leaving 8 bases between. Per the germline V gene, CDR1 is SNHLY and CDR2 is FYNNEI. The CDR3 is 13 amino acids. CDR3 coding DNA: TGTGCCAGCAGTCCCAGGGAGAACACTGAAGCTTTCTTT. Translation gives CASSPRENTEAFF. The full variable domain, its missing parts supplied by reference TRBV2 and TRBJ1-1, is EPEVTQTPSHQVTQMGQEVILRCVPISNHLYFYWYRQILGQKVEFLVSFYNNEISEKSEIFDDQFSVERPDGSNFTLKIRSTKLEDSAMYFCASSPRENTEAFFGQGTRLTVV.

This sequence joins TRBV30 and TRBJ2-5, with D possibly matching TRBD2 (5 bases). The CDR3 runs 14 residues. V shed 3 bases and J shed 5 bases, with 16 bases lying between them. Germline V lookup: CDR1 GTSNPN, CDR2 SVGIG (reference sequence). This chain's CDR3 is CAWSRTSMGETQYF. CDR3 sequence (DNA): TGTGCCTGGAGCCGAACTAGTATGGGGGAGACCCAGTACTTC.

The J gene is TRBJ2-7, the V gene TRBV9; TRBD2 matches at 9 bases. The CDR3 length is 15 residues. Germline assignment: CDR1 SGDLS and CDR2 YYNGEE. The V and J ends lost 3 bases and 3 bases, in that order; junction bases with no gene match: 7. CDR3: CASSEGTSLHYEQYF. CDR3 DNA sequence: TGTGCCAGCAGCGAGGGGACTAGCTTACACTACGAGCAGTACTTC.

This chain joins TRBV18 and TRBJ1-2, with D perhaps TRBD1 (6 bases). CDR1 and CDR2 (germline): KGHSH, LQKENI. The V end was cut by 2 bases, the J end by 0 bases, with 13 bases between. The length of the CDR3 is 16 residues. CDR3 sequence reads: CASSPGGQLANYGYTF. For the CDR3, the DNA is TGTGCCAGCTCACCAGGCGGACAGTTAGCTAACTATGGCTACACCTTC.

This sequence joins TRBV7-9 and TRBJ1-3; 7 bases agree with TRBD1. Germline-derived CDR1 and CDR2 are SEHNR and FQNEAQ (reference sequence). J was trimmed by 2 bases and V by 5 bases; bases with no gene match: 12. The CDR3 is 17 amino acids. The CDR3 region has the DNA TGTGCCAGCAGCACTTCCGCCAGGGGGAGAGCTGGAAACACCATATATTTT. It encodes CASSTSARGRAGNTIYF.

The chain is built from TRBV28 and TRBJ1-2; maybe TRBD1 (6 bases). V gave up 5 bases and J gave up 4 bases, with 8 bases separating them. Germline CDR1 and CDR2: MDHEN and SYDVKM. The CDR3 loop spans 12 amino acids. CDR3 DNA sequence: TGTGCCAGCAGTAGGGGGTCCTATGGCTACACCTTC. It yields the protein CASSRGSYGYTF.

The gene calls are TRBV5-1 and TRBJ2-2; 7 nucleotides line up with TRBD2. V shed 2 bases, J shed 0 bases, and the junction held 10 bases outside the gene matches. This CDR3 spans 18 amino acids. Germline V gene data show CDR1 as SGHRS and CDR2 as YFSETQ. CDR3 loop: CASSFYLISGANTGELFF. The CDR3 DNA reads TGCGCCAGCAGCTTTTATTTGATAAGCGGGGCGAACACCGGGGAGCTGTTTTTT.